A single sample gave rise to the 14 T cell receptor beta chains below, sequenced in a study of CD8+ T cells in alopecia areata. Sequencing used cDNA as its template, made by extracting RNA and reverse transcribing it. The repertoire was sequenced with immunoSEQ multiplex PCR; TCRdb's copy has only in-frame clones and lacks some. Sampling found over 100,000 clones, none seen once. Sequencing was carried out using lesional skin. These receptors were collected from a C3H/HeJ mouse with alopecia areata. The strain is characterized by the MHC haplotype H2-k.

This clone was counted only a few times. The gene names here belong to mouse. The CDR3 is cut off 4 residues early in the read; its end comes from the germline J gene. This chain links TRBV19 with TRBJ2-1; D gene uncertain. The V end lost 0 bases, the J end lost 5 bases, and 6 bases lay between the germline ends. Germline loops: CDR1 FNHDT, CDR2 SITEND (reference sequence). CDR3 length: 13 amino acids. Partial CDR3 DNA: TGTGCCAGCAGTATAGCTCCAGATGCT. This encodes CASSIAPDA. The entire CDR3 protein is CASSIAPDAEQFF.

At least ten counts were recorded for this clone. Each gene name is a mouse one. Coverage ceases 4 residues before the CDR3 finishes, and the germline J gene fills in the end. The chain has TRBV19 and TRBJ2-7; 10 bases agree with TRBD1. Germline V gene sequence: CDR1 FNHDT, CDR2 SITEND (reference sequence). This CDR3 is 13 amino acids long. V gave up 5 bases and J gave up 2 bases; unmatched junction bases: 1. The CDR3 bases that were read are TGTGCCAGCAGCGGGACAGGGGCCTAT. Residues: CASSGTGAY. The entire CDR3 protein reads CASSGTGAYEQYF.

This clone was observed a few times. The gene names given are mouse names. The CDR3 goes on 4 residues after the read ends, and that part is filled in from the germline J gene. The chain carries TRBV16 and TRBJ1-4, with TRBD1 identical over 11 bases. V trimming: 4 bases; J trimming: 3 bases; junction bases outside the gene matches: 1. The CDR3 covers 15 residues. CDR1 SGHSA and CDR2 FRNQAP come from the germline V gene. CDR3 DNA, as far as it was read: TGTGCAAGCAGCTCGGGACAGGGGGCCAACGAA. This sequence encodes CASSSGQGANE. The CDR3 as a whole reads CASSSGQGANERLFF.

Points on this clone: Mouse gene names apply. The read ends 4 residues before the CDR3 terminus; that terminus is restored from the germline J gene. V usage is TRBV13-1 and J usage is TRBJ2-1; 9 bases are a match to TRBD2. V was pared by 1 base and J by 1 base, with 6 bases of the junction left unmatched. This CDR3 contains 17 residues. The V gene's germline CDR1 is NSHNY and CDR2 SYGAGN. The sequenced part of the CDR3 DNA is TGTGCCAGCAGTGATAGCACTGGGGGGTCCAACTATGCT. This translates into CASSDSTGGSNYA. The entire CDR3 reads CASSDSTGGSNYAEQFF.

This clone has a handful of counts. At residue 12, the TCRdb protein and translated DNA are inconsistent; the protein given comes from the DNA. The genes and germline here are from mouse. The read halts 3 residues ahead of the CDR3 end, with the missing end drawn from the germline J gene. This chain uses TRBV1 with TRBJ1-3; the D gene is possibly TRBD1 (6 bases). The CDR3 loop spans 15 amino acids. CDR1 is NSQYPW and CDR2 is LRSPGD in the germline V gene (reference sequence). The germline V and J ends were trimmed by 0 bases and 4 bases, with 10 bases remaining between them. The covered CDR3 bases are TGCACCTGCAGTGCAGAAGTCAGGGGCGGAAATACG. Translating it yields CTCSAEVRGGNT. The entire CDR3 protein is CTCSAEVRGGNTLYF. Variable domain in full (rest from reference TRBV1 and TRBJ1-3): VTLLEQNPRWRLVPRGQAVNLRCILKNSQYPWMSWYQQDLQKQLQWLFTLRSPGDKEVKSLPGADYLATRVTDTELRLQVANMSQGRTLYCTCSAEVRGGNTLYFGEGSRLIVV.

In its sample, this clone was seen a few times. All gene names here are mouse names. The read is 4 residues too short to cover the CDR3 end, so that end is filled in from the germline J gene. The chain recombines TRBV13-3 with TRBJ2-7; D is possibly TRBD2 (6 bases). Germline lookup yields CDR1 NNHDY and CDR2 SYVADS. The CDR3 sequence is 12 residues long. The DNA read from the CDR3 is TGTGCCAGCAGCCCGGGGGGTTAT. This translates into CASSPGGY. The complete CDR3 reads CASSPGGYEQYF.

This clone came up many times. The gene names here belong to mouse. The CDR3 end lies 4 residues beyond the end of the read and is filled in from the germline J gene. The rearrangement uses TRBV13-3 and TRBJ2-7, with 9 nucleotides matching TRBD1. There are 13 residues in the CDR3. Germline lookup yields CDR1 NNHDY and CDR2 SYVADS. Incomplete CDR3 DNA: TGTGCCAGCAGCGTACAGGGGGCTTAT. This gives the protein CASSVQGAY. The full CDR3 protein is CASSVQGAYEQYF.

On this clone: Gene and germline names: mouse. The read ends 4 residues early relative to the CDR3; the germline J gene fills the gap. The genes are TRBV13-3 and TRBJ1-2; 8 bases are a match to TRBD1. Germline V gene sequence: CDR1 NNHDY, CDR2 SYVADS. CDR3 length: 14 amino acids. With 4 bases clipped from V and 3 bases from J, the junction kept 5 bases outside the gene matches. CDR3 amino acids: CASSSRGRYSDYTF. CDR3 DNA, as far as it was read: TGTGCCAGCAGTAGCAGGGGGCGGTACTCC.

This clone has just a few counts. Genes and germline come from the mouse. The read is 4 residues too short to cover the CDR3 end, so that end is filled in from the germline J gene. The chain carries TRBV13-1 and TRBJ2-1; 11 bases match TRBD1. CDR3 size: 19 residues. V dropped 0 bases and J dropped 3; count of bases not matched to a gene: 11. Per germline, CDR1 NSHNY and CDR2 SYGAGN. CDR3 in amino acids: CASSDDRTGGRGGYAEQFF. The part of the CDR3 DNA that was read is TGTGCCAGCAGTGATGATAGGACAGGGGGCAGGGGGGGCTATGCT.

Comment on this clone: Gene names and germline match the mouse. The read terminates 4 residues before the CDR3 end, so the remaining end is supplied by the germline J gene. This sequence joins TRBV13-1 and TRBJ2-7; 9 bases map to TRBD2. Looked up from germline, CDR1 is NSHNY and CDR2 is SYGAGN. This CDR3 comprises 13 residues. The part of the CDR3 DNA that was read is TGTGCCAGCGCCTGGGGGGGTGATTAT. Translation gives CASAWGGDY. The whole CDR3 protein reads CASAWGGDYEQYF.

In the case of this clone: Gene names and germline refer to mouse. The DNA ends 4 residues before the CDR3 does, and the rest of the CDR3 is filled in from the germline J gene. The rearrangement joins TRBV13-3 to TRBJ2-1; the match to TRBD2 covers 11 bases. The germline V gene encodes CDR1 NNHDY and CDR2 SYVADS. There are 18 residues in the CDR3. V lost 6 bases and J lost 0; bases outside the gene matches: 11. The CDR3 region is CASTTTGGTGGNYAEQFF. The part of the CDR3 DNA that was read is TGTGCCAGCACCACGACAGGGGGGACTGGGGGTAACTATGCT.

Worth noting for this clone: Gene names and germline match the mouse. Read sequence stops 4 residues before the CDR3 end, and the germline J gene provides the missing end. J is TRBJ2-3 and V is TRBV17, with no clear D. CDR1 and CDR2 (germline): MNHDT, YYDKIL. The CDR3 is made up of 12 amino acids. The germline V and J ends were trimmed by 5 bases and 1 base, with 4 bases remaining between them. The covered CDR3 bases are TGTGCTAGCAGTGAGGGTGCAGAA. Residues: CASSEGAE. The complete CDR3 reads CASSEGAETLYF.

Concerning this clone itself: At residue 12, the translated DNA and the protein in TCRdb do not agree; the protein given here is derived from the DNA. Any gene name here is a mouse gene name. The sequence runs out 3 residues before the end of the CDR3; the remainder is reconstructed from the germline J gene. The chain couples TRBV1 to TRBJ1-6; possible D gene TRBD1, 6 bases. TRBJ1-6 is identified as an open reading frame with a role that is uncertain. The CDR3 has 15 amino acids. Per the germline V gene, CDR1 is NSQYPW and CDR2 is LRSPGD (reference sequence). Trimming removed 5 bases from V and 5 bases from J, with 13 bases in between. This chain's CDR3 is CTCSLRDKNNSPLYF. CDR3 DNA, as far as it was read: TGCACCTGCAGTCTCCGGGACAAAAATAATTCGCCC.

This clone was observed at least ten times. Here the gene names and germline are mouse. CDR3 bases read: TGTGCCAGCAGTGAGACTACTGGGGGGACTAGTGCAGAA. Its translation: CASSETTGGTSAE. The whole CDR3 region reads CASSETTGGTSAETLYF. The V and J genes are TRBV13-3 and TRBJ2-3, with TRBD2 matching 9 bases. The CDR3 is cut off 4 residues early in the read; its end comes from the germline J gene. Germline CDR1 NNHDY, CDR2 SYVADS. The trim removed 2 bases at V and 0 bases at J, leaving 7 bases unmatched. The CDR3 runs 17 residues.